Below are 14 T cell receptor beta chains sequenced from a single sample in a study of OX40 agonist ivuxolimab in advanced cancers. Sequencing used immunoSEQ multiplex PCR; TCRdb keeps in-frame clones, though not all of them. The sample includes some 110,000 clones, 85% to 95% of them seen just once. Sequencing was performed on CD4+ or CD8+ T cells sorted from blood, taken in a trial of the OX40 agonist ivuxolimab. The receptor set was obtained from an adult with an advanced solid tumor such as melanoma, head and neck, liver or kidney cancer.

J is TRBJ1-2 and V is TRBV11-2; D gene unclear. The CDR3 is 14 amino acids. Trimming cost V 0 bases and J 6 bases, with 11 bases left between them. The V gene's germline CDR1 is SGHAT and CDR2 FQNNGV. CDR3 bases: TGTGCCAGCAGCTTAGATGCGGGCGGAAATGGCTACACCTTC. Amino acid sequence: CASSLDAGGNGYTF.

This clone was seen just once. V gene TRBV11-2 combines with J gene TRBJ1-5; a weak D match, TRBD1 (6 bases). Trimming cost V 0 bases and J 2 bases, with 14 bases left between them. The length of the CDR3 is 17 residues. CDR1 and CDR2 (germline): SGHAT, FQNNGV. CDR3 in DNA: TGTGCCAGCAGCTTAGATGCGGGGGCGGCCGGCAATCAGCCCCAGCATTTT. Protein product: CASSLDAGAAGNQPQHF.

The chain combines TRBV5-4 with TRBJ2-5; TRBD2 matches at 13 bases. Judging by the DNA end, TRBJ2-7 fits better; the J call may be wrong. The CDR3 is 14 amino acids. Germline V gene data show CDR1 as SGHNT and CDR2 as YYREEE (reference sequence). CDR3 protein: CASSFTSGRAEQYF. Here the CDR3 DNA reads TGTGCCAGCAGCTTTACTAGCGGGAGGGCCGAGCAGTACTTC.

Written as DNA, the CDR3 is TGTGCCAGCAGTGACCTAGGGCGGAGGGACGCCTACGAGCAGTACTTC. Translation gives CASSDLGRRDAYEQYF. The V gene is TRBV14, the J gene TRBJ2-5; tentative D call: TRBD2 (6 bases). The closer fit of TRBJ2-7 to the DNA end suggests the J call may be wrong. There are 16 residues in the CDR3. CDR1 is SGHDN and CDR2 is FVKESK in the germline V gene.

The chain has TRBV4-2 and TRBJ1-2; tentatively, D is TRBD1 (5 bases). The CDR3 extends over 15 amino acids. V lost 1 base to trimming and J lost 0 bases, with 9 bases between them. Germline V CDR1 and CDR2: LGHNA, YNFKEQ. The CDR3 reads CASSQGGASNYGYTF. CDR3 sequence (DNA): TGTGCCAGCAGCCAAGGGGGCGCCTCTAACTATGGCTACACCTTC.

The rearrangement links TRBV14 to TRBJ2-5; 7 nucleotides align to TRBD1. The DNA end lines up better with TRBJ2-7; the J call may be wrong. The germline gives CDR1 SGHDN, CDR2 FVKESK. The CDR3 extends over 14 amino acids. CDR3 bases: TGTGCCAGCAGCACCGGGACAGCACTATACGAGCAGTACTTC. Translating it yields CASSTGTALYEQYF.

J is TRBJ1-4 and V is TRBV6-5; D uncertain. Per germline, CDR1 MNHEY and CDR2 SVGAGI. CDR3 length equals 15 residues. V lost 0 bases to trimming and J lost 4 bases, with 9 bases between them. CDR3 residues: CASSYSNRYNEKLFF. CDR3 bases: TGTGCCAGCAGTTACTCGAACCGGTATAATGAAAAACTGTTTTTT.

The CDR3 DNA reads as TGTGCCAGCTCACCACCGAACAGGGAAGGAGGCTACACCTTC. Amino acids: CASSPPNREGGYTF. The chain combines TRBV18 with TRBJ1-2; possibly TRBD1 for D (6 bases). Germline CDR1 reads KGHSH; CDR2 reads LQKENI. CDR3 length equals 14 residues. The V and J ends lost 0 bases and 8 bases respectively, with 13 bases between them.

The chain combines TRBV7-3 with TRBJ1-1, with D perhaps TRBD1 (6 bases). The CDR3 extends over 14 amino acids. The germline V and J ends were trimmed by 6 bases and 6 bases, with 17 bases remaining between them. Germline V CDR1 and CDR2: SGHTA, FQGTGA. CDR3 DNA sequence: TGTGCCAGCAGTCGAGGGGGAGAGCAGGCTGAAGCTTTCTTT. Translated: CASSRGGEQAEAFF.

The chain joins TRBV6-5 to TRBJ1-1; possible D gene TRBD1, 5 bases. CDR1 and CDR2 (germline): MNHEY, SVGAGI. The CDR3 is made up of 15 amino acids. The V gene lost 2 bases and the J gene lost 0 bases, with 10 bases spanning the gap. The CDR3 DNA reads as TGTGCCAGCAGTTACGGCCAGGGAGTGAACACTGAAGCTTTCTTT. Its translation is CASSYGQGVNTEAFF.

The CDR3 reads CASRGPSGAGTQYF. Here the CDR3 DNA reads TGTGCCAGCAGGGGGCCATCGGGCGCGGGGACCCAGTACTTC. The gene calls are TRBV2 and TRBJ2-5; either TRBD1 or TRBD2 may supply D (5 bases each). The CDR3 runs 14 residues. Germline assignment: CDR1 SNHLY and CDR2 FYNNEI. With 6 bases removed from V and 7 bases from J, the gap between germline ends came to 18 bases.

The gene calls are TRBV5-5 and TRBJ2-5, with 10 bases aligning to TRBD1. The V and J ends lost 4 bases and 5 bases, in that order; junction bases with no gene match: 8. The germline V gene has CDR1 SGHKS and CDR2 YYEKEE (reference sequence). The length of the CDR3 is 15 residues. CDR3 sequence (DNA): TGTGCCAGCAGCCCAGGACAGGGGGAACTGGAGACCCAGTACTTC. It specifies CASSPGQGELETQYF.

This clone was seen a single time. The rearrangement links TRBV15 to TRBJ2-7; D is perhaps TRBD2 (6 bases). Per the germline V gene, CDR1 is LNHNV and CDR2 is YYDKDF (reference sequence). This CDR3 is 12 amino acids long. Trimming stripped 5 bases from V and 9 bases from J, with 14 bases between. The CDR3: CATSATLGGQYF. The CDR3 DNA reads as TGTGCCACCAGCGCTACTCTGGGGGGGCAGTACTTC.

Only a few counts were recorded for this clone. The V call is TRBV6-1, the J call TRBJ2-7, with a weak D call TRBD2 (6 bases). Trimming cost V 3 bases and J 0 bases, with 12 bases left between them. CDR1 MNHNS and CDR2 SASEGT come from the germline V gene. This CDR3 has 15 residues. CDR3 sequence (DNA): TGTGCCAGCAGTGAGGGGAGGCCCTACTCCTACGAGCAGTACTTC. This codes for CASSEGRPYSYEQYF.